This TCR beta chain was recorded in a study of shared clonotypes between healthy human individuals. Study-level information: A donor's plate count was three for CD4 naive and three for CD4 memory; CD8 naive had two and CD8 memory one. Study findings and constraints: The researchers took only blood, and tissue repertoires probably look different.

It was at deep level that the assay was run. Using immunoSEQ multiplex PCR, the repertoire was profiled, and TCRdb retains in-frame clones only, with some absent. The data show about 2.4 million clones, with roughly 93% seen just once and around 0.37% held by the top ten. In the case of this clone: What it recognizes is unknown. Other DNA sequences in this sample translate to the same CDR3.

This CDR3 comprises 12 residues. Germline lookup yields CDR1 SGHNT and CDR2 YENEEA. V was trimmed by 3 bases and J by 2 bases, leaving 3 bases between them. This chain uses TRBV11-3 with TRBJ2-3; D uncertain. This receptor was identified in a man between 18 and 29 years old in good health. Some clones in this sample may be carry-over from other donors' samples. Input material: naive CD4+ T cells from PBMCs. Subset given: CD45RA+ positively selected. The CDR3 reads CASSLYTDTQYF. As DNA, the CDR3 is TGTGCCAGCAGCTTGTACACAGATACGCAGTATTTT. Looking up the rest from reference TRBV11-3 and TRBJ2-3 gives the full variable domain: EAGVVQSPRYKIIEKKQPVAFWCNPISGHNTLYWYLQNLGQGPELLIRYENEEAVDDSQLPKDRFSAERLKGVDSTLKIQPAELGDSAVYLCASSLYTDTQYFGPGTRLTVL.